This record looks at one T cell receptor (beta chain) sequence and its context. The antigen is not known. It was healthy bone marrow donors who served as donors. The source of the sample is a study of cytomegalovirus exposure and HLA in healthy donors. Study findings and constraints: As a later analysis showed, a missense DCLRE1C variant was linked to trimming of TCR beta V- and J-genes. A later analysis associated roughly 15,000 TCR beta sequences with HLA alleles at a 0.05 false discovery rate. Researchers had no immune exposure information except CMV serostatus available.

V dropped 1 base and J dropped 7 bases, with 12 bases sitting between them. Germline values: CDR1 SGHRS, CDR2 YFSETQ. The CDR3 is made up of 14 amino acids. Primers included in the PCR were 60 Vbeta and 13 Jbeta primers. The protocol was immunoSEQ multiplex PCR, while the TCRdb copy is restricted to in-frame clones and leaves out a portion. The sample contains about 200,000 clones, over 75% of which appear only once. The chain links TRBV5-1 to TRBJ1-5; the D gene is possibly TRBD1 (6 bases). The sequencing sample was made of PBMCs. The TCR was taken from a man younger than 35 in good health and CMV-seronegative. In DNA, the CDR3 is TGCGCCAGCAGCTTGAAACAGGGTGACCAGCCCCAGCATTTT. This codes for CASSLKQGDQPQHF.